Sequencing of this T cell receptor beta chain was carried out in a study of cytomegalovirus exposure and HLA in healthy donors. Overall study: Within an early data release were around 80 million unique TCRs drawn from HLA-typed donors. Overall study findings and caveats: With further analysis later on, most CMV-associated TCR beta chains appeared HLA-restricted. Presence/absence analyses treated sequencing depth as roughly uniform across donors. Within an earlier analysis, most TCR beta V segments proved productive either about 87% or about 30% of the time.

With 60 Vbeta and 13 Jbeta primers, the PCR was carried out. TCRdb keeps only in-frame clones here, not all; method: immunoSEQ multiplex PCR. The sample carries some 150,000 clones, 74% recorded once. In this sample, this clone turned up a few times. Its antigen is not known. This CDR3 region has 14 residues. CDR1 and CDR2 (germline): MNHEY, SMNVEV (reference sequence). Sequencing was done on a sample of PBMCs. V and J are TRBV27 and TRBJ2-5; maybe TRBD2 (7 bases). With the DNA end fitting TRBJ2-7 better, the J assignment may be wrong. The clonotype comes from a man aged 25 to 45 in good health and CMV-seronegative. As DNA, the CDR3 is TGTGCCAGCAGTTTGGCCGGGGGGCCCTACGAGCAGTACTTC. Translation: CASSLAGGPYEQYF.